Listed below are T cell receptor beta chains from one sample, sequenced in a study of blood T cell repertoires in COVID-19. Libraries were prepared by immunoSEQ multiplex PCR; TCRdb keeps only in-frame clonotypes and omits some of them. The data hold around 230,000 clones, with around four fifths observed a single time. Sequencing was carried out using peripheral blood. Receptors originate from a woman between 65 and 79 years old with active or convalescent COVID-19. The CDR3 runs from the conserved cysteine through the conserved F or W. Fields, in order: CDR3 DNA, CDR3 protein, D gene, clone size, V gene, J gene. The D gene is left open where the match is weak. Rows may omit the clone size; those that give it use once, few, many or a size class.

CDR3 DNA: TGTGCCAGCGTAAGCCGGCAGGGTGGTGGGGCCAACGTCCTGACTTTC; CDR3 protein: CASVSRQGGGANVLTF; D gene: .; clone size: .; V gene: TRBV19; J gene: TRBJ2-6
CDR3 DNA: TGCGCCAGCAGCTTGGCTGCTACTACCGGGGCCTACGAGCAGTACTTC; CDR3 protein: CASSLAATTGAYEQYF; D gene: .; clone size: few; V gene: TRBV5-1; J gene: TRBJ2-7
CDR3 DNA: TGTGCCAGCAGTTACAGGAAAAGCTCCTACGAGCAGTACTTC; CDR3 protein: CASSYRKSSYEQYF; D gene: .; clone size: .; V gene: TRBV2; J gene: TRBJ2-7
CDR3 DNA: TGTGCCAGCCATCCCGTGGGGGGATTTGAAAAACTGTTTTTT; CDR3 protein: CASHPVGGFEKLFF; D gene: .; clone size: .; V gene: TRBV28; J gene: TRBJ1-4
CDR3 DNA: TGCGCCAGCAGCTTGGTGGGACTTAACCAAGAGACCCAGTACTTC; CDR3 protein: CASSLVGLNQETQYF; D gene: .; clone size: .; V gene: TRBV5-1; J gene: TRBJ2-5
CDR3 DNA: TGCGCCAGCAGCTTGGGGTCGGGCACAGATACGCAGTATTTT; CDR3 protein: CASSLGSGTDTQYF; D gene: .; clone size: .; V gene: TRBV5-1; J gene: TRBJ2-3
CDR3 DNA: TGTGCCACCAGCAGAGATATACACCAAAACTATGGCTACACCTTC; CDR3 protein: CATSRDIHQNYGYTF; D gene: .; clone size: .; V gene: TRBV15; J gene: TRBJ1-2
CDR3 DNA: TGTGCCAGCCTCCTCGAGGCAGTTGGCGGGGAGCTGTTTTTT; CDR3 protein: CASLLEAVGGELFF; D gene: .; clone size: .; V gene: TRBV2; J gene: TRBJ2-2
CDR3 DNA: TGTGCCACCAGCAGAGATAGGCAGGGATACACCTTC; CDR3 protein: CATSRDRQGYTF; D gene: .; clone size: .; V gene: TRBV15; J gene: TRBJ1-2
CDR3 DNA: TGTGCCAGCAGCCGGGACAGGGTAAATACGCAGTATTTT; CDR3 protein: CASSRDRVNTQYF; D gene: TRBD1; clone size: .; V gene: TRBV7-2; J gene: TRBJ2-3
CDR3 DNA: TGTGCCAGCAGTGTGGAGGGCCTAGGTAGCACAGATACGCAGTATTTT; CDR3 protein: CASSVEGLGSTDTQYF; D gene: .; clone size: .; V gene: TRBV2; J gene: TRBJ2-3
CDR3 DNA: TGTGCCAGCAGCTTACGGAGGGATGAAAAACTGTTTTTT; CDR3 protein: CASSLRRDEKLFF; D gene: .; clone size: few; V gene: TRBV7-3; J gene: TRBJ1-4
CDR3 DNA: TGTGCCAGCAGTTCAAGGGGCCCCATGTCCCTCCACTTT; CDR3 protein: CASSSRGPMSLHF; D gene: .; clone size: .; V gene: TRBV6-5; J gene: TRBJ1-6
CDR3 DNA: TGTGCCTGCCAAAGGACAGCCCACACTGAAGCTTTCTTT; CDR3 protein: CACQRTAHTEAFF; D gene: .; clone size: once; V gene: TRBV30; J gene: TRBJ1-1
CDR3 DNA: TGTGCCAGCAGCACCCCAGGCACAGATACGCAGTATTTT; CDR3 protein: CASSTPGTDTQYF; D gene: .; clone size: .; V gene: TRBV5-4; J gene: TRBJ2-3
CDR3 DNA: TGTGCCAGCAGCTTAACTCATTACACTAGTTTCGATACGCAGTATTTT; CDR3 protein: CASSLTHYTSFDTQYF; D gene: .; clone size: .; V gene: TRBV7-3; J gene: TRBJ2-3
CDR3 DNA: TGTGCCAGCACCCAAGACACCGGTATAGGTGGGGCCAACGTCCTGACTTTC; CDR3 protein: CASTQDTGIGGANVLTF; D gene: .; clone size: .; V gene: TRBV2; J gene: TRBJ2-6
CDR3 DNA: TGTGCCAGCTCAACGGACAGGGCCATGAGTTCACCCCTCCACTTT; CDR3 protein: CASSTDRAMSSPLHF; D gene: TRBD1; clone size: .; V gene: TRBV18; J gene: TRBJ1-6
CDR3 DNA: TGCGCCAGCAGCCGTATGACTAGCGGGGGAGAAGAGACCCAGTACTTC; CDR3 protein: CASSRMTSGGEETQYF; D gene: TRBD2; clone size: .; V gene: TRBV5-1; J gene: TRBJ2-5
CDR3 DNA: TGTGCCAGCAGTTCTACTCGGTATGGCTACACCTTC; CDR3 protein: CASSSTRYGYTF; D gene: .; clone size: .; V gene: TRBV12-3/TRBV12-4; J gene: TRBJ1-2
CDR3 DNA: TGTGCCAGCAGCTTTGTCGGCAGAGGCTCTGGAAACACCATATATTTT; CDR3 protein: CASSFVGRGSGNTIYF; D gene: .; clone size: few; V gene: TRBV7-2; J gene: TRBJ1-3
CDR3 DNA: TGTGCCAGCAGTTACGAGTCTAGCGGGAGTCCTGAGCAGTTCTTC; CDR3 protein: CASSYESSGSPEQFF; D gene: TRBD2; clone size: .; V gene: TRBV6-5; J gene: TRBJ2-1
CDR3 DNA: TGTGCCAGCAGCGTACTAGCGGGAAACACCGGGGAGCTGTTTTTT; CDR3 protein: CASSVLAGNTGELFF; D gene: TRBD2; clone size: .; V gene: TRBV5-4; J gene: TRBJ2-2
CDR3 DNA: TGTGCCAGCAGCTTAGGTTGGAGGGGAGAGACCCAGTACTTC; CDR3 protein: CASSLGWRGETQYF; D gene: .; clone size: .; V gene: TRBV7-9; J gene: TRBJ2-5
CDR3 DNA: TGTGCCAGCAGCTCATCCCCGACAGGGACAGATACGCAGTATTTT; CDR3 protein: CASSSSPTGTDTQYF; D gene: TRBD1; clone size: .; V gene: TRBV7-6; J gene: TRBJ2-3
CDR3 DNA: TGTGCCAGCAGGGGACTAGCGGGGTACAATGAGCAGTTCTTC; CDR3 protein: CASRGLAGYNEQFF; D gene: TRBD2; clone size: .; V gene: TRBV6-5; J gene: TRBJ2-1
CDR3 DNA: TGTGCCTGGAGTGTAAAGGTAGCGGTGACCCAGTACTTC; CDR3 protein: CAWSVKVAVTQYF; D gene: .; clone size: .; V gene: TRBV30; J gene: TRBJ2-5
CDR3 DNA: TGTGCCAGCAGTTCACCCGTGAGGGACGAGCAGTACTTC; CDR3 protein: CASSSPVRDEQYF; D gene: .; clone size: .; V gene: TRBV12-3/TRBV12-4; J gene: TRBJ2-7
CDR3 DNA: TGTGCCTGGAGTAGCGGGAACCAAGAGACCCAGTACTTC; CDR3 protein: CAWSSGNQETQYF; D gene: TRBD2; clone size: .; V gene: TRBV30; J gene: TRBJ2-5
CDR3 DNA: TGTGCCAGCAGCTTAGGGGCCGCTGGCACAGATACGCAGTATTTT; CDR3 protein: CASSLGAAGTDTQYF; D gene: .; clone size: once; V gene: TRBV7-2; J gene: TRBJ2-3
CDR3 DNA: TGTGCCAGCAGATTCGACAGGGTGGGCACTGAAGCTTTCTTT; CDR3 protein: CASRFDRVGTEAFF; D gene: TRBD1; clone size: .; V gene: TRBV6-5; J gene: TRBJ1-1
CDR3 DNA: TGTGCCAGCAGCTTAGGGCTCGGACAGGCGAGGGTATATTTT; CDR3 protein: CASSLGLGQARVYF; D gene: TRBD1; clone size: .; V gene: TRBV7-2; J gene: TRBJ1-3
CDR3 DNA: TGTGCCTGGAGTGTGATTTCGGCAGGGATGGATACGCAGTATTTT; CDR3 protein: CAWSVISAGMDTQYF; D gene: .; clone size: .; V gene: TRBV30; J gene: TRBJ2-3
CDR3 DNA: TGTGCCAGCAGTGGGGGCAGGGGCGAGGGCTACACCTTC; CDR3 protein: CASSGGRGEGYTF; D gene: .; clone size: once; V gene: TRBV2; J gene: TRBJ1-2
CDR3 DNA: TGTGCTAGTGGTTCCCACCGGGGGGAGAACACCGGGGAGCTGTTTTTT; CDR3 protein: CASGSHRGENTGELFF; D gene: TRBD2; clone size: .; V gene: TRBV12-5; J gene: TRBJ2-2
CDR3 DNA: TGTGCCAGTAGTATACAGGGGCAGGCCGGGGAGCTGTTTTTT; CDR3 protein: CASSIQGQAGELFF; D gene: .; clone size: .; V gene: TRBV19; J gene: TRBJ2-2
CDR3 DNA: TGCAGCGTTATCCCGGGACAGGGTGGCTACACCTTC; CDR3 protein: CSVIPGQGGYTF; D gene: TRBD1; clone size: once; V gene: TRBV29-1; J gene: TRBJ1-2
CDR3 DNA: TGTGCCAGCAGTGAAGACAGTCGAAGGGGGATGAACACTGAAGCTTTCTTT; CDR3 protein: CASSEDSRRGMNTEAFF; D gene: .; clone size: .; V gene: TRBV6-1; J gene: TRBJ1-1
CDR3 DNA: TGTGCCAGCAGTTTAGGTGCAGGGCAGTATGGCTACACCTTC; CDR3 protein: CASSLGAGQYGYTF; D gene: .; clone size: .; V gene: TRBV28; J gene: TRBJ1-2